This is a list of T cell receptor beta chains from one sample in a study of neurological immune-mediated disorders. Each CDR3 protein is one row after TCRdb ran MiXCR on the 5' RACE reads. The sample yields tens of thousands of distinct CDR3 sequences, 4.5% seen once. Sequencing was done on a sample of PBMCs. The receptor source for this set is a woman aged 55-70 years with multiple sclerosis. Both conserved end residues are part of each CDR3. A D gene is named only where the DNA matches it firmly. Clone size, where shown, is once, few, many, or a class for clones that have expanded.

D gene: TRBD2; clone size: many; V gene: TRBV7-6; J gene: TRBJ2-5; CDR3 protein: CASSASLLAGGPGETQYF; CDR3 DNA: TGTGCCAGCAGCGCGAGTCTGCTAGCGGGGGGGCCAGGGGAGACCCAGTACTTC
D gene: .; clone size: many; V gene: TRBV29-1; J gene: TRBJ1-1; CDR3 protein: CSVNREYNTEAFF; CDR3 DNA: TGCAGCGTCAACAGGGAATACAACACTGAAGCTTTCTTT
D gene: TRBD1; clone size: once; V gene: TRBV5-1; J gene: TRBJ1-6; CDR3 protein: CASSSSTGGALHF; CDR3 DNA: TGCGCCAGCAGCTCGTCAACAGGGGGTGCCCTCCACTTT
D gene: .; clone size: many; V gene: TRBV12-3/TRBV12-4; J gene: TRBJ2-5; CDR3 protein: CASSLLGETQYF; CDR3 DNA: TGTGCCAGCAGTTTACTAGGGGAGACCCAGTACTTC
D gene: .; clone size: few; V gene: TRBV27; J gene: TRBJ1-5; CDR3 protein: CASSPAGDLPQNF; CDR3 DNA: TGTGCCAGCAGTCCGGCTGGGGATTTGCCCCAGAATTTT
D gene: .; clone size: many; V gene: TRBV10-2; J gene: TRBJ2-1; CDR3 protein: CASSESNRVSSYNEQFF; CDR3 DNA: TGCGCCAGCAGTGAGTCGAATCGGGTCAGCTCCTACAATGAGCAGTTCTTC
D gene: .; clone size: few; V gene: TRBV18; J gene: TRBJ1-2; CDR3 protein: CASSRGSGEGHGYTF; CDR3 DNA: TGTGCCAGCTCACGCGGGTCAGGGGAAGGCCATGGCTACACCTTC
D gene: TRBD2; clone size: many; V gene: TRBV7-3; J gene: TRBJ2-7; CDR3 protein: CASSWTSGLKYEQYF; CDR3 DNA: TGTGCCAGCAGCTGGACTAGCGGGCTAAAGTACGAGCAGTACTTC
D gene: .; clone size: few; V gene: TRBV5-6; J gene: TRBJ2-1; CDR3 protein: CSSSPRGVSSYNEQFF; CDR3 DNA: TGTTCCAGCAGCCCCAGAGGGGTTAGCTCCTACAATGAGCAGTTCTTC
D gene: .; clone size: .; V gene: TRBV11-3; J gene: TRBJ2-1; CDR3 protein: CASSPVTSGTSSEQFF; CDR3 DNA: TGTGCCAGCAGCCCTGTTACCAGTGGTACTTCGAGTGAGCAGTTCTTC
D gene: .; clone size: many; V gene: TRBV12-3/TRBV12-4; J gene: TRBJ1-2; CDR3 protein: CASSRGIDGYTF; CDR3 DNA: TGTGCCAGCAGTAGGGGAATAGATGGCTACACCTTC
D gene: TRBD2; clone size: few; V gene: TRBV20-1; J gene: TRBJ2-1; CDR3 protein: CSAREASGTYNEQFF; CDR3 DNA: TGCAGTGCTAGAGAGGCTAGCGGAACCTACAATGAGCAGTTCTTC
D gene: .; clone size: .; V gene: TRBV6-6; J gene: TRBJ1-5; CDR3 protein: CASSYPPIAEYSNQPQHF; CDR3 DNA: TGTGCCAGCAGTTACCCCCCGATCGCGGAGTATAGCAATCAGCCCCAGCATTTT
D gene: .; clone size: many; V gene: TRBV3-1; J gene: TRBJ1-2; CDR3 protein: CASSRWGGTYGYTF; CDR3 DNA: TGTGCCAGCAGCCGCTGGGGGGGTACCTATGGCTACACCTTC
D gene: .; clone size: few; V gene: TRBV10-1; J gene: TRBJ2-4; CDR3 protein: CASSEGGSKNIQYF; CDR3 DNA: TGCGCCAGCAGTGAGGGGGGGAGCAAAAACATTCAGTACTTC
D gene: .; clone size: many; V gene: TRBV20-1; J gene: TRBJ1-1; CDR3 protein: CSASREGLNTEAFF; CDR3 DNA: TGCAGTGCTAGTCGGGAGGGATTGAACACTGAAGCTTTCTTT
D gene: .; clone size: many; V gene: TRBV11-2; J gene: TRBJ1-1; CDR3 protein: CASSFGNTEAFF; CDR3 DNA: TGTGCCAGCAGCTTCGGGAACACTGAAGCTTTCTTT
D gene: .; clone size: many; V gene: TRBV28; J gene: TRBJ1-1; CDR3 protein: CASSPLIEGAFF; CDR3 DNA: TGTGCCAGCAGTCCCCTAATCGAGGGGGCTTTCTTT